This is a list of T cell receptor beta chains from one sample in a study of T-cell reconstitution after alpha-beta-depleted transplantation in children. Using its own MiXCR run on the PCR reads, TCRdb lists one record per CDR3 protein. The sample has about 980,000 distinct CDR3 sequences; roughly 29% are singletons. The specimen comprised PBMCs, mostly from graft donor cells, sampled 360 days after TCRalphabeta/CD19-depleted stem cell transplant. The source is a boy under two years old who had a stem cell transplant for SCID, so the T cells may come from the graft donor. Both conserved end residues are part of each CDR3. A D gene is named only where the DNA matches it firmly. Clone size is shown for a subset of rows, as once, few, many or a class of expanded clone.

d_call: TRBD2; j_call: TRBJ2-3; v_call: TRBV29-1; clone_size: few; cdr3_nt: TGCAGCGTTGAAATACTAGCGGGCGGGAGCACAGATACGCAGTATTTT; cdr3_aa: CSVEILAGGSTDTQYF
d_call: TRBD2; j_call: TRBJ2-1; v_call: TRBV9; clone_size: .; cdr3_nt: TGTGCCAGCAGCGTAACTCCGGGACTAGGACGATCGGCGTCAAGCTACAATGAGCAGTTCTTC; cdr3_aa: CASSVTPGLGRSASSYNEQFF
d_call: .; j_call: TRBJ2-3; v_call: TRBV29-1; clone_size: few; cdr3_nt: TGCAGCGCTCTTTATAGGGCCCTGTCCACAGATACGCAGTATTTT; cdr3_aa: CSALYRALSTDTQYF
d_call: TRBD1; j_call: TRBJ2-4; v_call: TRBV6-5; clone_size: once; cdr3_nt: TGTGCCAGCAGTTCCGACCCTCGGGACAGGGCGCGCTCCCTCAAAAACATTCAGTACTTC; cdr3_aa: CASSSDPRDRARSLKNIQYF
d_call: TRBD1; j_call: TRBJ2-3; v_call: TRBV12-3/TRBV12-4; clone_size: few; cdr3_nt: TGTGCCAGCAGTTTCCCGACAGGGGCGCTATATACGCAGTATTTT; cdr3_aa: CASSFPTGALYTQYF
d_call: TRBD2; j_call: TRBJ2-1; v_call: TRBV27; clone_size: many; cdr3_nt: TGTGCCAGCAGTTTTGGGGGTAGCGGGGGGTACAATGAGCAGTTCTTC; cdr3_aa: CASSFGGSGGYNEQFF
d_call: .; j_call: TRBJ2-1; v_call: TRBV28; clone_size: few; cdr3_nt: TGTGCCAGCGGGGCCGGAGGGACAGTCTCCTACAATGAGCAGTTCTTC; cdr3_aa: CASGAGGTVSYNEQFF
d_call: TRBD1; j_call: TRBJ2-6; v_call: TRBV11-2; clone_size: few; cdr3_nt: TGTGCCAGCAGTTTCGACCAGACAGGGAAAAGGGTCGGGGCCAACGTCCTGACTTTC; cdr3_aa: CASSFDQTGKRVGANVLTF
d_call: .; j_call: TRBJ2-7; v_call: TRBV7-2; clone_size: .; cdr3_nt: TGTGCCAGCAGTTCGGGACGGACCTCCTACGAGCAGTACTTC; cdr3_aa: CASSSGRTSYEQYF
d_call: TRBD2; j_call: TRBJ2-3; v_call: TRBV18; clone_size: .; cdr3_nt: TGTGCCAGCTCACCTTTGCCGACTAGCGGAGCCACAGATACGCAGTATTTT; cdr3_aa: CASSPLPTSGATDTQYF
d_call: TRBD2; j_call: TRBJ2-7; v_call: TRBV4-1; clone_size: .; cdr3_nt: TGCGCCAGCAGGTTCACTAGCGGCAGCTACGAGCAGTACTTC; cdr3_aa: CASRFTSGSYEQYF
d_call: .; j_call: TRBJ1-4; v_call: TRBV15; clone_size: few; cdr3_nt: TGTGCCACCAGCAGAGAACCTGTCAGGGTCGGTGCTAATGAAAAACTGTTTTTT; cdr3_aa: CATSREPVRVGANEKLFF
d_call: TRBD1; j_call: TRBJ1-5; v_call: TRBV12-3/TRBV12-4; clone_size: .; cdr3_nt: TGTGCCAGCAGGACAGGGGGTAATCAGCCCCAGCATTTT; cdr3_aa: CASRTGGNQPQHF
d_call: .; j_call: TRBJ2-3; v_call: TRBV20-1; clone_size: .; cdr3_nt: TGCAGTGCTAGTACGATAAGCACAGATACGCAGTATTTT; cdr3_aa: CSASTISTDTQYF
d_call: .; j_call: TRBJ1-6; v_call: TRBV12-3/TRBV12-4; clone_size: few; cdr3_nt: TGTGCCAGCAGTTTCGGGGAGGCTACTTCACCCCTCCACTTT; cdr3_aa: CASSFGEATSPLHF
d_call: .; j_call: TRBJ2-1; v_call: TRBV20-1; clone_size: .; cdr3_nt: TGCAGTGCCGCACCGGGGTTCTACAATGAGCAGTTCTTC; cdr3_aa: CSAAPGFYNEQFF
d_call: .; j_call: TRBJ2-1; v_call: TRBV24-1; clone_size: few; cdr3_nt: TGTGCCACCAGTGACAGGGGTTGGCAGTTCTTC; cdr3_aa: CATSDRGWQFF
d_call: TRBD1; j_call: TRBJ1-1; v_call: TRBV20-1; clone_size: .; cdr3_nt: TGCAGTGCTGGGACAGGGGTCCTTATGAACACTGAAGCTTTCTTT; cdr3_aa: CSAGTGVLMNTEAFF
d_call: TRBD1; j_call: TRBJ2-3; v_call: TRBV12-3/TRBV12-4; clone_size: .; cdr3_nt: TGTGCCAGCAGTCAAGGACAGGTTCGCACAGATACGCAGTATTTT; cdr3_aa: CASSQGQVRTDTQYF
d_call: .; j_call: TRBJ2-5; v_call: TRBV21-1; clone_size: .; cdr3_nt: TGTGCCAGCAGCAAAGTGGCAGGGGTGGAGACCCAGTACTTC; cdr3_aa: CASSKVAGVETQYF
d_call: .; j_call: TRBJ2-5; v_call: TRBV3-1; clone_size: .; cdr3_nt: TGTGCCAGCAGCCGCGCCCTACTTGCCCAAGAGACCCAGCACTTC; cdr3_aa: CASSRALLAQETQHF
d_call: TRBD1; j_call: TRBJ2-7; v_call: TRBV20-1; clone_size: .; cdr3_nt: TGCAGTGCTAGGGGGGACAGGCTCCCCTACGAGCAGTACTTC; cdr3_aa: CSARGDRLPYEQYF